These T cell receptor beta chains were read from a single sample in a study of T cell responses to AZD1222 COVID-19 vaccine. Assay used: immunoSEQ multiplex PCR; TCRdb lists only in-frame clones, some missing. Of 75,000 to 100,000 clones in the sample, 85% were seen once. The sequenced sample was peripheral blood, obtained on day 0 of AZD1222 vaccination. The source of these receptors is an adult in good health. The CDR3 runs from the conserved cysteine through the conserved F or W. A D gene is named only where the DNA matches it firmly. The size field is filled for only some rows; it gives once, few, many or a size class.

abundance | j_gene | v_gene | d_gene | CDR3aa | CDR3nt
few | TRBJ2-7 | TRBV29-1 | . | CSVVGVPGAYEQYF | TGCAGCGTTGTCGGGGTGCCAGGGGCTTACGAGCAGTACTTC
. | TRBJ2-3 | TRBV18 | TRBD1 | CASSPFGTGVGDTQYF | TGTGCCAGCTCACCGTTCGGGACAGGCGTAGGAGATACGCAGTATTTT
. | TRBJ1-2 | TRBV7-9 | TRBD1 | CASQVGRGRVNYGYTF | TGTGCCAGCCAGGTCGGCAGGGGGCGAGTAAACTATGGCTACACCTTC
. | TRBJ1-6 | TRBV7-2 | . | CASSFTGSSYNSPLHF | TGTGCCAGCAGCTTTACAGGGAGCTCCTATAATTCACCCCTCCACTTT
. | TRBJ1-3 | TRBV10-3 | . | CAISETGGNTIYF | TGTGCCATCAGTGAGACAGGGGGAAACACCATATATTTT
. | TRBJ2-5 | TRBV18 | TRBD2 | CASSGGLATTQYF | TGTGCCAGCTCGGGCGGACTAGCGACGACCCAGTACTTC
. | TRBJ2-3 | TRBV6-2/TRBV6-3 | TRBD2 | CASSYTREVTDTQYF | TGTGCCAGCAGTTACACCCGGGAGGTGACAGATACGCAGTATTTT
once | TRBJ1-1 | TRBV6-1 | . | CASSEWGVTEAFF | TGTGCCAGCAGTGAATGGGGGGTGACTGAAGCTTTCTTT
. | TRBJ1-1 | TRBV19 | TRBD1 | CASSVPGQGTEAFF | TGTGCCAGTTCAGTCCCGGGACAGGGCACTGAAGCTTTCTTT
. | TRBJ1-5 | TRBV9 | . | CASSVGVKGNQPQHF | TGTGCCAGCAGCGTAGGCGTCAAGGGCAATCAGCCCCAGCATTTT
once | TRBJ1-2 | TRBV5-1 | . | CASSPQRGNGYTF | TGCGCCAGCAGCCCCCAGCGCGGTAATGGCTACACCTTC
. | TRBJ1-2 | TRBV5-1 | TRBD1 | CASSGQGVNGYTF | TGCGCCAGCAGCGGACAGGGGGTGAATGGCTACACCTTC
. | TRBJ2-4 | TRBV3-1/TRBV3-2 | . | CASSQDLALAKNIQYF | TGTGCCAGCAGCCAAGATTTAGCTCTAGCCAAAAACATTCAGTACTTC
. | TRBJ2-5 | TRBV7-7 | . | CASRTPGHPSQETQYF | TGTGCTAGCAGGACGCCGGGACACCCTTCCCAAGAGACCCAGTACTTC
. | TRBJ2-3 | TRBV9 | . | CASSVAGRGREDTQYF | TGTGCCAGCAGCGTAGCGGGGAGGGGGCGGGAAGATACGCAGTATTTT
. | TRBJ1-4 | TRBV7-9 | . | CATASGESEKLFF | TGTGCCACCGCAAGTGGGGAGAGTGAAAAACTGTTTTTT
once | TRBJ1-5 | TRBV6-5 | . | CASSPQGGGGPQHF | TGTGCCAGCAGCCCACAGGGTGGGGGGGGGCCCCAGCATTTT
. | TRBJ2-3 | TRBV28 | . | CASSFITGAWGDTQYF | TGTGCCAGCAGTTTCATCACGGGGGCCTGGGGAGATACGCAGTATTTT
. | TRBJ1-1 | TRBV27 | . | CASSPGRGTEAFF | TGTGCCAGCAGTCCCGGTAGGGGCACTGAAGCTTTCTTT
. | TRBJ1-6 | TRBV7-9 | TRBD1 | CASSFQTGGGSPLHF | TGTGCCAGCAGCTTCCAGACAGGGGGAGGCTCACCCCTCCACTTT
. | TRBJ1-3 | TRBV5-1 | . | CASSLVGEYRNTIYF | TGCGCCAGCAGCTTGGTTGGAGAATATAGAAACACCATATATTTT
. | TRBJ2-1 | TRBV5-1 | TRBD2 | CASSSPSGGAYNEQFF | TGCGCCAGCAGCTCTCCCAGTGGGGGGGCCTACAATGAGCAGTTCTTC
. | TRBJ2-1 | TRBV27 | . | CASSFSADFSEQFF | TGTGCCAGCAGTTTTTCGGCAGACTTCAGTGAGCAGTTCTTC
. | TRBJ2-1 | TRBV19 | . | CASSTGRGAYNEQFF | TGTGCCAGTAGTACCGGTCGGGGGGCGTACAATGAGCAGTTCTTC
once | TRBJ1-2 | TRBV9 | TRBD1 | CASSSLTGGNGYTF | TGTGCCAGCAGCTCCCTAACAGGGGGAAACGGCTACACCTTC
. | TRBJ2-7 | TRBV4-3 | . | CASSQDKNNYEQYF | TGCGCCAGCAGCCAAGATAAGAACAACTACGAGCAGTACTTC
. | TRBJ1-1 | TRBV5-4 | TRBD1 | CASSYLLTGGNTEAFF | TGTGCCAGCAGCTACTTACTGACAGGGGGGAACACTGAAGCTTTCTTT
. | TRBJ1-5 | TRBV2 | TRBD1 | CASSLTGFSNQPQHF | TGTGCCAGCAGCCTGACAGGGTTTAGCAATCAGCCCCAGCATTTT
. | TRBJ2-2 | TRBV19 | . | CASNPWGTLNTGELFF | TGTGCCAGTAACCCATGGGGGACACTGAACACCGGGGAGCTGTTTTTT
once | TRBJ1-5 | TRBV27 | TRBD1 | CASSSDRVVGAQHF | TGTGCCAGCAGTTCGGACAGGGTTGTAGGGGCCCAGCATTTT
. | TRBJ2-3 | TRBV5-8 | . | CASSYSRGNTDTQYF | TGTGCCAGCAGCTACTCGAGGGGGAACACAGATACGCAGTATTTT
. | TRBJ1-2 | TRBV9 | TRBD1 | CASSATGLGYGYTF | TGTGCCAGCAGCGCGACAGGGTTGGGCTATGGCTACACCTTC
once | TRBJ2-1 | TRBV4-3 | . | CASSQDRATEQFF | TGCGCCAGCAGCCAAGACAGGGCTACTGAGCAGTTCTTC
. | TRBJ1-1 | TRBV4-3 | TRBD1 | CASSQDIRGRAFF | TGCGCCAGCAGCCAAGATATAAGGGGGCGGGCTTTCTTT
. | TRBJ2-5 | TRBV27 | . | CASSLSPGATQYF | TGTGCCAGCAGCCTGAGCCCCGGGGCCACCCAGTACTTC
. | TRBJ2-3 | TRBV9 | TRBD2 | CASSVAIGLAGGADTQYF | TGTGCCAGCAGCGTAGCTATCGGACTAGCGGGGGGGGCAGATACGCAGTATTTT
once | TRBJ1-1 | TRBV9 | . | CASSVAGQGYTEAFF | TGTGCCAGCAGCGTGGCGGGGCAGGGGTACACTGAAGCTTTCTTT